This is a list of T cell receptor beta chains from one sample in a study of T cells after yellow fever vaccination. TCRdb processed the 5' RACE reads anew with MiXCR; each CDR3 protein has one entry. The repertoire has more than 95,000 distinct CDR3 sequences, around 6.7% of them found once; the top ten carry around 2.6%. Specimen: CD4+ T cells sorted from PBMCs, collected about 49 days after the first yellow fever vaccination. These TCRs come from a man between 18 and 35 years old who received the YFV17D yellow fever vaccine. Both conserved end residues are part of each CDR3. Fields, in order: J gene, clone size, V gene, CDR3 protein. Only part of the rows carry a size: once, few, many, or a class if the clone is expanded.

j_gene: TRBJ2-5; abundance: many; v_gene: TRBV5-1; CDR3aa: CASSLAGALGTQYF
j_gene: TRBJ2-1; abundance: many; v_gene: TRBV5-1; CDR3aa: CASSLASGGREQFF
j_gene: TRBJ2-7; abundance: many; v_gene: TRBV4-3; CDR3aa: CASSQAIGIREQYF
j_gene: TRBJ2-7; abundance: many; v_gene: TRBV9; CDR3aa: CASSSRTLGEQYF
j_gene: TRBJ1-1; abundance: many; v_gene: TRBV5-1; CDR3aa: CASSVTGQKNTEAFF
j_gene: TRBJ2-1; abundance: .; v_gene: TRBV20-1; CDR3aa: CSARGGSGGAYNEQFF
j_gene: TRBJ1-2; abundance: many; v_gene: TRBV27; CDR3aa: CASSLLGTEYGYTF
j_gene: TRBJ1-4; abundance: .; v_gene: TRBV19; CDR3aa: CASSFIYRVRANEKLFF
j_gene: TRBJ2-7; abundance: many; v_gene: TRBV5-1; CDR3aa: CASRWGDSYEQYF
j_gene: TRBJ2-7; abundance: many; v_gene: TRBV20-1; CDR3aa: CSAQQGNEQYF
j_gene: TRBJ2-1; abundance: many; v_gene: TRBV5-1; CDR3aa: CASSYRDTYNEQFF
j_gene: TRBJ2-7; abundance: many; v_gene: TRBV11-2; CDR3aa: CASSSLYNVGPVRRSYEQYF
j_gene: TRBJ1-6; abundance: .; v_gene: TRBV2; CDR3aa: CASSEAGYNSPLHF
j_gene: TRBJ2-1; abundance: many; v_gene: TRBV7-2; CDR3aa: CASSLMSGGNEQFF
j_gene: TRBJ2-3; abundance: many; v_gene: TRBV5-1; CDR3aa: CASSSQGSLDTQYF
j_gene: TRBJ1-1; abundance: many; v_gene: TRBV7-9; CDR3aa: CASSSRSTENTEAFF
j_gene: TRBJ1-2; abundance: many; v_gene: TRBV18; CDR3aa: CASSLSTGDPGYTF
j_gene: TRBJ2-5; abundance: many; v_gene: TRBV12-3/TRBV12-4; CDR3aa: CASSPQGLKETQYF
j_gene: TRBJ2-2; abundance: many; v_gene: TRBV5-1; CDR3aa: CASSGRGPSTGELFF
j_gene: TRBJ2-2; abundance: .; v_gene: TRBV11-1; CDR3aa: CASRRLAGDTGELFF
j_gene: TRBJ2-3; abundance: many; v_gene: TRBV11-2; CDR3aa: CASSFTVMVTDTQYF
j_gene: TRBJ2-1; abundance: few; v_gene: TRBV6-2/TRBV6-3; CDR3aa: CASSYDSYNEQFF
j_gene: TRBJ1-4; abundance: many; v_gene: TRBV5-1; CDR3aa: CASSLRGVTNEKLFF
j_gene: TRBJ2-7; abundance: many; v_gene: TRBV6-1; CDR3aa: CASRDRSKGYYEQYF
j_gene: TRBJ2-5; abundance: many; v_gene: TRBV2; CDR3aa: CASRDRGETQYF
j_gene: TRBJ2-4; abundance: many; v_gene: TRBV5-1; CDR3aa: CASSFDGQRSNIQYF
j_gene: TRBJ1-3; abundance: many; v_gene: TRBV11-2; CDR3aa: CASSLRARATIYF
j_gene: TRBJ2-1; abundance: many; v_gene: TRBV20-1; CDR3aa: CSAGIDNEQFF